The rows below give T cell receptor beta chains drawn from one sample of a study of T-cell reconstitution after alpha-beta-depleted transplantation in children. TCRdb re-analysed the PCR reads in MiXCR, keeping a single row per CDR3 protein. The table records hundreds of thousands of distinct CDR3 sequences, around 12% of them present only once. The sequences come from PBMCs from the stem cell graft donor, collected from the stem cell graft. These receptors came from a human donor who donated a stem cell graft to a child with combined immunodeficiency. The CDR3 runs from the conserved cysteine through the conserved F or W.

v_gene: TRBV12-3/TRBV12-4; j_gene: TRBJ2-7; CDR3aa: CASSLGTPNYEQYF
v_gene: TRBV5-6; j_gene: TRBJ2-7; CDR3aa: CASSLGLGDSPYEQYF
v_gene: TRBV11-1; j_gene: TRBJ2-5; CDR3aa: CASSFDFQPGRETQYF
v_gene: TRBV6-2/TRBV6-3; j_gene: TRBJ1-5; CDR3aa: CASSPLGSRRNQPQHF
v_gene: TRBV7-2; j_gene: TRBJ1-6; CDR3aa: CASSLRTNEANSPLHF
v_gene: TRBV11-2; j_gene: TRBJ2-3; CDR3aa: CASSLDWDYTDTQYF
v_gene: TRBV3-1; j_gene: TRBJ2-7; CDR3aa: CASSHRIAGGNEQYF
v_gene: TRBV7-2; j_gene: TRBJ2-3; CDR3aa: CASSASPPTQYF
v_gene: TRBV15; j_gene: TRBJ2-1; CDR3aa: CATSRSPDSYNEQFF
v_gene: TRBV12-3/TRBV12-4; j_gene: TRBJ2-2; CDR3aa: CASSFTSGELFF
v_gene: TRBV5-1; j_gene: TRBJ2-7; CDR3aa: CASSLTSLAGVVYEQYF
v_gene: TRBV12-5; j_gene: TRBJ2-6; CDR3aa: CASGFGLSSGANVLTF
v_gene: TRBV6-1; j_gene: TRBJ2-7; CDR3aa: CASSTAGTSGGAYEQYF
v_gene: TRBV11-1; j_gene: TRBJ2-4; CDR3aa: CASSSTGSKNIQYF
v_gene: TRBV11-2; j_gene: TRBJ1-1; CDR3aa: CASSLVSVNTEAFF
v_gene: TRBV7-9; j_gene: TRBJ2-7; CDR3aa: CASSLETGGPYEQYF
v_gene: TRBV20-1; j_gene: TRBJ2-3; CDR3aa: CSGIESASASDTQYF
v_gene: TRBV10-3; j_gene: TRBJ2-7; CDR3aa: CAISTSGISYEQYF
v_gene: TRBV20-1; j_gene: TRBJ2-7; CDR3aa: CSASNGAYEQYF
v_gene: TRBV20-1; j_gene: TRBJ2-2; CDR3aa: CSARDGDTGELFF
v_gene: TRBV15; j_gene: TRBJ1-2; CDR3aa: CATSSHPQGIYGYTF
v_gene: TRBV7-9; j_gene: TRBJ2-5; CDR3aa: CASSRTPGGETQYF
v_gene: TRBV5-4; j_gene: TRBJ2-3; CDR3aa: CASSFPGTKGPGDTQYF
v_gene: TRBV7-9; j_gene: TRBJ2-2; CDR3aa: CASSSGLAPNTGELFF
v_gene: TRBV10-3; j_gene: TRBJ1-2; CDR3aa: CAIFRGQQYGYTF
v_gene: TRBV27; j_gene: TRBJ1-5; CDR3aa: CASSLHGGSEPQHF
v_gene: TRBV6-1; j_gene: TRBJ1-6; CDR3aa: CASSVNRASPLHF
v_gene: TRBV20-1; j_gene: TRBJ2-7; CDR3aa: CSARGTGGHEQYF
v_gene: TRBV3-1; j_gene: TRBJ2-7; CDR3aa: CASGSSGSTSYEQYF
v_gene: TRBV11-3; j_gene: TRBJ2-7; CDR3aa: CASSIDRDHEQYF
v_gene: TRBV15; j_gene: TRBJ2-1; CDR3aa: CATSSGTSGTRDEQFF
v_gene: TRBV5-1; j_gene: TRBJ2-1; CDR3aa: CASSFRGLSYNEQFF
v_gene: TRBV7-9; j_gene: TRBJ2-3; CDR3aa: CASSLAPRTWLVEDTQYF
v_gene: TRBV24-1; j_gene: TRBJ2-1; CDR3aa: CATSDLRAQGYNEQFF
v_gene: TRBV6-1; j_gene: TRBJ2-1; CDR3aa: CASSEEVGFTEQFF
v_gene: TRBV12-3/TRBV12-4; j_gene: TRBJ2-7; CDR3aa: CASSWGRQGASEQYF
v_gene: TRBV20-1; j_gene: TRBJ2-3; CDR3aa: CSVAVTGSTDTQYF
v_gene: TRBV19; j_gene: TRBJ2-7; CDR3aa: CASSIAGLAFYEQYF
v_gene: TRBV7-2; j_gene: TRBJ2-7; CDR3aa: CASSLGWVTYEQYF
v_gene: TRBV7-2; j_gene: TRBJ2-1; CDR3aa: CASSLEGQGLRKFF